Each of the 22 T cell receptor beta chains below was sequenced from the same sample in a study of T cells in Graves' hyperthyroidism and ophthalmopathy. Amplification of TCR beta CDR3 regions used RNA as the template. The HTBI primer set served for first-round RT-PCR of the TCR CDR3. A single record per CDR3 protein comes from TCRdb applying MiXCR to the multiplex PCR reads. The sample includes hundreds of thousands of distinct CDR3 sequences, just over 45% of them seen just once. Sequenced sample: peripheral blood or thyroid tissue (not recorded which). The origin of the receptors is a woman in her late teens or twenties with Graves' hyperthyroidism.

The chain recombines TRBV4-2 with TRBJ1-1; tentative D call: TRBD1 (5 bases). Trimming stripped 6 bases from V and 0 bases from J, with 17 bases between. Germline V gene lookup returns CDR1 LGHNA and CDR2 YNFKEQ. The CDR3 is made up of 16 amino acids. The CDR3: CASSEEMRQMNTEAFF. CDR3 in DNA: TGTGCCAGCAGTGAAGAGATGAGACAGATGAACACTGAAGCTTTCTTT.

This clonotype was found many times. In nucleotides, the CDR3 is TGTGCCAGCAGCTTAGCGCCCGGAGGTTACACCGGGGAGCTGTTTTTT. This sequence encodes CASSLAPGGYTGELFF. The chain has TRBV7-8 and TRBJ2-2; D is perhaps TRBD2 (5 bases). The CDR3 is made up of 16 amino acids. The germline CDR1 and CDR2 sequences are SGHVS and FQNEAQ. V lost 0 bases to trimming and J lost 3 bases, with 11 bases between them.

This clonotype was picked up a small number of times. The V gene is TRBV20-1, the J gene TRBJ2-7; D may be TRBD2 (6 bases). Germline lookup yields CDR1 DFQATT and CDR2 SNEGSKA (reference sequence). Trimming cost V 2 bases and J 0 bases, with 11 bases left between them. CDR3 length equals 14 residues. CDR3: CSARSSRDSYEQYF. DNA of the CDR3: TGCAGTGCTAGATCTTCGCGGGACTCCTACGAGCAGTACTTC.

The chain links TRBV5-1 to TRBJ1-5, with no clear D. There are 13 residues in the CDR3. V was trimmed by 7 bases and J by 0 bases, leaving 8 bases between them. Germline V gene sequence: CDR1 SGHRS, CDR2 YFSETQ. CDR3 residues: CASGQDSNQPQHF. The CDR3 bases are TGCGCCAGCGGGCAGGATAGCAATCAGCCCCAGCATTTT.

This clonotype was observed at least ten times. This rearrangement joins TRBV7-7 to TRBJ2-2; 9 nucleotides align to TRBD1. Germline CDR1 SSHAT, CDR2 FNYEAQ (reference sequence). CDR3 length equals 15 residues. V trimming: 5 bases; J trimming: 3 bases; junction bases outside the gene matches: 4. CDR3 DNA: TGTGCCAGCAGCGCGGGACAGGGTTACACCGGGGAGCTGTTTTTT. Translating it yields CASSAGQGYTGELFF.

The chain uses TRBV29-1 and TRBJ1-4; a weak D match, TRBD1 (6 bases). The V gene lost 3 bases and the J gene lost 5 bases, with 16 bases spanning the gap. Germline CDR1 and CDR2: SQVTM and ANQGSEA. The length of the CDR3 is 15 residues. The CDR3 nucleotides are TGCAGCGTTGAGGGACATATGGGCGGAAATGAAAAACTGTTTTTT. As protein: CSVEGHMGGNEKLFF.

Ten or more counts support this clonotype. The chain combines TRBV25-1 with TRBJ1-6, with 7 bases matching TRBD1. Germline assignment: CDR1 MGHDK and CDR2 SYGVNS. J was trimmed by 7 bases and V by 6 bases; bases with no gene match: 6. There are 14 residues in the CDR3. CDR3 DNA sequence: TGTGCCAGCAGGGACGGGACAGTAAATTCACCCCTCCACTTT. It translates to CASRDGTVNSPLHF.

This clonotype showed up just a few times. This sequence joins TRBV4-3 and TRBJ2-7; 7 bases are shared with TRBD1. The V segment lost 5 bases and the J segment 3 bases; nucleotides outside the gene matches: 4. This CDR3 contains 13 residues. Per germline, CDR1 LGHNA and CDR2 YSLEER. The CDR3, as DNA: TGCGCCAGCAGCACAGGGGACGGCTACGAGCAGTACTTC. It yields the protein CASSTGDGYEQYF.

The table lists this clonotype with many counts. The CDR3 DNA follows: TGTGCCAGCAGCGTTGCGGACACCAATTCACCCCTCCACTTT. Translating it yields CASSVADTNSPLHF. The chain uses TRBV9 and TRBJ1-6; D is possibly TRBD1 (5 bases). The V end lost 2 bases, the J end lost 7 bases, and 10 bases lay between the germline ends. Per the germline V gene, CDR1 is SGDLS and CDR2 is YYNGEE. The CDR3 has 14 amino acids. The full variable domain, its missing parts supplied by reference TRBV9 and TRBJ1-6, is DSGVTQTPKHLITATGQRVTLRCSPRSGDLSVYWYQQSLDQGLQFLIQYYNGEERAKGNILERFSAQQFPDLHSELNLSSLELGDSALYFCASSVADTNSPLHFGNGTRLTVT.

This clonotype was detected many times. V gene TRBV2 combines with J gene TRBJ1-2, with D uncertain. Deletions cut 3 bases from V and 5 bases from J, with 10 bases between. The CDR3 is 13 amino acids. Looked up from germline, CDR1 is SNHLY and CDR2 is FYNNEI. The CDR3 is CASSDRTTYGYTF. The CDR3 DNA sequence: TGTGCCAGCAGTGACAGGACTACTTATGGCTACACCTTC.

This clonotype was picked up one time. V is TRBV7-2 and J is TRBJ2-5; 14 bases match TRBD2. This CDR3 comprises 17 residues. Germline CDR1 is SGHTA and CDR2 is FQGNSA. The J segment lost 11 bases and the V segment lost 4 bases, leaving 15 bases of the junction unmatched. The CDR3 DNA is TGTGCCAGCAGCTCCGGACTAGCGGGAGGAGGGACAGATACGCAGTACTTC. Translated, it gives CASSSGLAGGGTDTQYF.

Turning to this clonotype: The CDR3 does not close with the conserved phenylalanine or tryptophan, likely indicating a read error. It is unclear where the CDR3 begins or ends on the DNA, so no DNA is shown, and the CDR3 is as TCRdb lists it. The V call is TRBV24-1, the J call TRBJ2-2; the table names TRBD1, a call not compared with the DNA. 9 amino acids form the CDR3, both terminal residues included. The germline gives CDR1 KGHDR, CDR2 SFDVKD. The CDR3 sequence is CATSDGQWV.

The J gene is TRBJ1-1, the V gene TRBV7-2; D not certain. The CDR3 is made up of 12 amino acids. Germline V lookup: CDR1 SGHTA, CDR2 FQGNSA. Trimming removed 3 bases at V and 1 base at J, with 3 bases between. Here the CDR3 reads CASSFKNTEAFF. As DNA, the CDR3 is TGTGCCAGCAGCTTCAAGAACACTGAAGCTTTCTTT. The complete variable domain, with remaining parts taken from reference TRBV7-2 and TRBJ1-1, reads GAGVSQSPSNKVTEKGKDVELRCDPISGHTALYWYRQSLGQGLEFLIYFQGNSAPDKSGLPSDRFSAERTGGSVSTLTIQRTQQEDSAVYLCASSFKNTEAFFGQGTRLTVV.

The rearrangement joins TRBV11-2 to TRBJ2-5; 7 nucleotides match TRBD2. Germline V gene sequence: CDR1 SGHAT, CDR2 FQNNGV. The CDR3 contains 14 residues. J lost 1 base, V lost 8 bases, and 7 bases had no gene match. DNA for the CDR3: TGTGCCAGCCCCGAAGCGGGACCCCAAGAGACCCAGTACTTC. Translated, it gives CASPEAGPQETQYF.

Turning to this clonotype: Mismatch with germline at one junction end may stem from a read error. The chain joins TRBV9 to TRBJ2-5; the match to TRBD1 covers 10 bases. CDR3 length equals 16 residues. Germline V CDR1 and CDR2: SGDLS, YYNGEE. CDR3 in amino acids: CASSATGGGWGETQYW. Written as DNA, the CDR3 is TGTGCCAGCAGCGCGACAGGGGGCGGATGGGGAGAGACCCAGTACTGG.

The V call is TRBV25-1, the J call TRBJ1-2; D call uncertain. Germline-derived CDR1 and CDR2 are MGHDK and SYGVNS. The CDR3 covers 11 residues. V shed 9 bases and J shed 2 bases, with 7 bases lying between them. CDR3 sequence: CARGQNYGYTF. DNA of the CDR3: TGTGCCAGAGGCCAGAACTATGGCTACACCTTC.

This clonotype was detected only a few times. The rearrangement links TRBV10-3 to TRBJ2-2; unclear D gene. CDR3 length: 16 residues. Germline V gene sequence: CDR1 ENHRY, CDR2 SYGVKD. Trimming cost V 0 bases and J 1 base, with 9 bases left between them. The CDR3 DNA reads TGTGCCATCAGTGAGTCCATCACCCAGAACACCGGGGAGCTGTTTTTT. Its protein is CAISESITQNTGELFF.

As for this clonotype: This clone may be a read error of a much larger clone one base away. V is TRBV10-3 and J is TRBJ1-1, with TRBD1 identical over 8 bases. Germline loops: CDR1 ENHRY, CDR2 SYGVKD. The junction had 0 bases not matched to a gene; V was cut back by 2 bases and J by 1 base. The CDR3 loop spans 14 amino acids. The CDR3 region has the DNA TGTGCCATCAGTGAGGGGACAGGGAACACTGAAGCTTTCTTT. Its protein is CAISEGTGNTEAFF.

The chain recombines TRBV11-3 with TRBJ1-5; no clear D gene. In germline, CDR1 is SGHNT, CDR2 YENEEA. The CDR3 covers 15 residues. Trimming shortened V by 6 bases and J by 0 bases, and 12 bases separated the two germline ends. CDR3 coding DNA: TGTGCCAGCAGTCCATCGGGGTTTAGCAATCAGCCCCAGCATTTT. This sequence encodes CASSPSGFSNQPQHF.

This clonotype was counted at least ten times. The genes are TRBV7-8 and TRBJ1-5, with D perhaps TRBD1 (5 bases). CDR1 is SGHVS and CDR2 is FQNEAQ in the germline V gene. V shed 4 bases and J shed 0 bases, with 13 bases lying between them. The CDR3 length is 16 residues. This chain's CDR3 is CASSSPPTASNQPQHF. Here the CDR3 DNA reads TGTGCCAGCAGCTCACCTCCGACAGCTAGCAATCAGCCCCAGCATTTT.

As DNA, the CDR3 is TGTGCCAGCAGCGACGGACAGGGGGGTGGCTACACCTTC. This codes for CASSDGQGGGYTF. V is TRBV7-8 and J is TRBJ1-2, with 10 bases aligning to TRBD1. Trimming at V came to 5 bases and at J to 7 bases, leaving 4 bases not matched to a gene. Germline loops: CDR1 SGHVS, CDR2 FQNEAQ. The length of the CDR3 is 13 residues.

The chain combines TRBV2 with TRBJ1-5; D is ambiguous. Between the trimmed V and J ends, which lost 3 bases and 11 bases, there was a span of 14 bases. This CDR3 spans 13 amino acids. The V gene's germline CDR1 is SNHLY and CDR2 FYNNEI. The CDR3 bases are TGTGCCAGCAGTGAGGGGTGGAAAGAGACCCAGCATTTT. Amino acid sequence: CASSEGWKETQHF.